The 16 T cell receptor beta chains presented below share a single source sample, sequenced in a study. Via MiXCR, TCRdb re-called the RT-PCR reads, giving one row per CDR3 protein. This table has about 680,000 distinct CDR3 sequences, 12% to 15% appearing once. The material sequenced was memory CD4+ T cells from blood. Receptors were obtained from a female donor in good health, serving as a healthy control.

In its sample, this clonotype was seen many times. The conserved closing phenylalanine or tryptophan is absent in this CDR3, likely reflecting a read error. The DNA is left out, because the CDR3 cannot be placed on it with certainty; the CDR3 is given as TCRdb lists it. The J gene is TRBJ2-3, the V gene TRBV6-4; TRBD1, the table's D call, lacks a check against the DNA. Germline CDR1 and CDR2: MRHNA and SNTAGT. The CDR3 has 10 residues if both end residues are counted. The CDR3 sequence: CASSQPGAVC.

The chain combines TRBV6-5 with TRBJ1-2; tentative D call: TRBD1 (5 bases). Germline V CDR1 and CDR2: MNHEY, SVGAGI. This CDR3 contains 14 residues. The V end lost 5 bases, the J end lost 6 bases, and 16 bases lay between the germline ends. In DNA form, the CDR3 reads TGTGCCAGCAGTGATTCCGGGGCGCGAAATGGCTACACCTTC. It translates to CASSDSGARNGYTF.

This clonotype was seen only a few times. This chain links TRBV20-1 with TRBJ2-7; unclear D gene. Germline V lookup: CDR1 DFQATT, CDR2 SNEGSKA (reference sequence). This CDR3 comprises 13 residues. Trimming removed 5 bases from V and 3 bases from J, with 14 bases in between. The CDR3 DNA reads TGCAGTGCTGGGGATCCAATCCTCTACGAGCAGTACTTC. Amino acid sequence: CSAGDPILYEQYF.

This clonotype was observed at least ten times. The V gene is TRBV7-2, the J gene TRBJ1-2, with D possibly being TRBD1 (6 bases). The V end was cut by 2 bases, the J end by 6 bases, with 13 bases between. Germline V gene sequence: CDR1 SGHTA, CDR2 FQGNSA. The CDR3 extends over 14 amino acids. CDR3 region: CASSLFGGLDGYTF. The CDR3 DNA sequence: TGTGCCAGCAGCTTATTTGGGGGGCTGGATGGCTACACCTTC.

This clonotype has more than one count but fewer than ten. V is TRBV6-1 and J is TRBJ2-1; TRBD2 aligns across 9 bases. The V and J ends lost 3 bases and 3 bases, in that order; junction bases with no gene match: 0. The CDR3 covers 14 residues. The germline gives CDR1 MNHNS, CDR2 SASEGT. CDR3: CASSERGGYNEQFF. As DNA, the CDR3 is TGTGCCAGCAGTGAGCGGGGGGGCTACAATGAGCAGTTCTTC.

The chain couples TRBV19 to TRBJ2-5, with a weak D call TRBD2 (6 bases). The germline V and J ends were trimmed by 3 bases and 4 bases, with 9 bases remaining between them. Germline CDR1 is LNHDA and CDR2 is SQIVND (reference sequence). The CDR3 contains 13 residues. CDR3 sequence (DNA): TGTGCCAGTAGTATCCGGGAGAGAGAGACCCAGTACTTC. Protein: CASSIRERETQYF. The whole variable domain, remainder taken from reference TRBV19 and TRBJ2-5, is DGGITQSPKYLFRKEGQNVTLSCEQNLNHDAMYWYRQDPGQGLRLIYYSQIVNDFQKGDIAEGYSVSREKKESFPLTVTSAQKNPTAFYLCASSIRERETQYFGPGTRLLVL.

This clonotype was detected many times. J is TRBJ1-1 and V is TRBV12-3 or TRBV12-4; D call uncertain. The V end was cut by 5 bases, the J end by 2 bases, with 15 bases between. The CDR3 has 15 residues. The CDR3 spells CASSPYSGDNTEAFF. The CDR3, as DNA: TGTGCCAGCAGTCCCTATAGTGGGGATAACACTGAAGCTTTCTTT.

This clonotype was seen a few times. The chain links TRBV10-3 to TRBJ1-3, with TRBD1 as a possible D gene (6 bases). Trimming cost V 4 bases and J 0 bases, with 13 bases left between them. There are 16 residues in the CDR3. Germline lookup yields CDR1 ENHRY and CDR2 SYGVKD. This chain's CDR3 is CAISVGTLNSGNTIYF. The CDR3 DNA follows: TGTGCCATCAGTGTTGGGACACTAAACTCTGGAAACACCATATATTTT.

This clonotype has a count of ten or more. The J gene is TRBJ2-2, the V gene TRBV5-1; D might be TRBD1 or TRBD2, each matching 5 bases. Germline V gene lookup returns CDR1 SGHRS and CDR2 YFSETQ. Deletions cut 4 bases from V and 5 bases from J, with 15 bases between. The CDR3 spans 15 residues. The CDR3 sequence is CASSMGTVRTGELFF. CDR3 DNA: TGCGCCAGCAGCATGGGGACCGTGAGGACCGGGGAGCTGTTTTTT.

In this sample, this clonotype turned up many times. The rearrangement joins TRBV7-2 to TRBJ1-5; 8 bases are a match to TRBD1. With V trimmed by 4 bases and J by 4 bases, 3 bases remained unmatched. The CDR3 consists of 14 residues. Looked up from germline, CDR1 is SGHTA and CDR2 is FQGNSA. The CDR3 protein is CASSSRQGNQPQHF. The CDR3, as DNA: TGTGCCAGCAGCTCCAGACAGGGGAATCAGCCCCAGCATTTT.

The chain has TRBV28 and TRBJ2-5, with D possibly being TRBD1 (5 bases). Trimming shortened V by 6 bases and J by 1 base, and 9 bases separated the two germline ends. CDR1 is MDHEN, CDR2 SYDVKM, per germline. There are 13 residues in the CDR3. CDR3: CASRYQGQETQYF. The CDR3 region has the DNA TGTGCCAGCAGATATCAGGGCCAAGAGACCCAGTACTTC. Based on the CDR3 plus reference TRBV28 and TRBJ2-5, the full variable domain is DVKVTQSSRYLVKRTGEKVFLECVQDMDHENMFWYRQDPGLGLRLIYFSYDVKMKEKGDIPEGYSVSREKKERFSLILESASTNQTSMYLCASRYQGQETQYFGPGTRLLVL.

This clonotype was counted only a few times. This chain uses TRBV7-8 with TRBJ2-2; D is unresolved. Deletions cut 7 bases from V and 7 bases from J, with 10 bases between. Germline V gives CDR1 SGHVS, CDR2 FQNEAQ. The CDR3 has 12 residues. CDR3 DNA sequence: TGTGCCAGCACCTGGGGTCGCGGGGAGCTGTTTTTT. As protein: CASTWGRGELFF.

The sample holds many counts of this clonotype. The chain employs TRBV5-1 and TRBJ1-1; 8 bases line up with TRBD1. CDR3 length: 15 residues. V dropped 0 bases and J dropped 3; count of bases not matched to a gene: 4. Germline V gives CDR1 SGHRS, CDR2 YFSETQ. CDR3 sequence reads: CASSLGSGGDTEAFF. The CDR3 region has the DNA TGCGCCAGCAGCTTGGGGTCAGGGGGCGACACTGAAGCTTTCTTT.

V usage is TRBV12-3 or TRBV12-4 and J usage is TRBJ1-2; 11 bases are a match to TRBD1. J was trimmed by 7 bases and V by 6 bases; bases with no gene match: 13. This CDR3 spans 16 amino acids. CDR3 DNA sequence: TGTGCCAGCAGGCACCTTGCCATGGGACAGGGGGTTGGCTACACCTTC. Protein product: CASRHLAMGQGVGYTF.

This clonotype was seen a few times. The chain joins TRBV5-1 to TRBJ1-1, with D perhaps TRBD1 (5 bases). Germline CDR1 is SGHRS and CDR2 is YFSETQ. CDR3 size: 14 residues. V was cut by 5 bases and J by 4 bases, with 15 bases left in between. The CDR3 loop is CASRDGQIGTEAFF. In DNA, the CDR3 is TGCGCCAGCAGGGATGGACAAATCGGCACTGAAGCTTTCTTT.

This sequence joins TRBV5-1 and TRBJ1-1, with 8 bases aligning to TRBD1. The germline V gene has CDR1 SGHRS and CDR2 YFSETQ. Losses at the gene ends were 2 bases for V and 1 base for J; bases not matched to a gene: 4. This CDR3 region has 15 residues. The chain's CDR3 is CASSFSGTGNTEAFF. CDR3 coding DNA: TGCGCCAGCAGCTTCAGTGGGACAGGGAACACTGAAGCTTTCTTT.